This entry lists 14 T cell receptor beta chains sequenced from one sample in a study of cytomegalovirus exposure and HLA in healthy donors. Amplification used 60 Vbeta primers and 13 Jbeta primers. Measured with immunoSEQ multiplex PCR; TCRdb has only the in-frame clones, and not every one. The repertoire holds some 170,000 clones, with 65% to 80% as singletons. Material for sequencing was PBMCs. The origin of the receptors is a man aged 40-55 years in good health and CMV-seronegative.

The chain couples TRBV6-1 to TRBJ2-3; D unresolved. CDR3 length equals 13 residues. Trimming removed 8 bases from V and 1 base from J, with 10 bases in between. Germline V lookup: CDR1 MNHNS, CDR2 SASEGT. CDR3 nucleotides: TGTGCCAGCCGAAGAGTAGGCACAGATACGCAGTATTTT. It specifies CASRRVGTDTQYF.

V usage is TRBV5-1 and J usage is TRBJ1-1; 7 positions match TRBD1. CDR3 length equals 15 residues. Germline V gene sequence: CDR1 SGHRS, CDR2 YFSETQ. With V trimmed by 4 bases and J by 0 bases, 6 bases remained unmatched. CDR3 sequence (DNA): TGCGCCAGCAGCGGTCCGGGACAGATGAACACTGAAGCTTTCTTT. This sequence encodes CASSGPGQMNTEAFF.

This chain links TRBV21-1 with TRBJ2-2; the DNA was not used to check the table's D call, TRBD1. TRBV21-1 is listed as a pseudogene. The CDR3 has 17 amino acids. As DNA, the CDR3 is TGTGCCAGCAGCAAAGAGGATCGGGCGGGACAGCACCGGGGAGCTGTTTTT. This encodes CASSKEDRAGQHRGAVF.

The genes are TRBV7-2 and TRBJ2-7; D is unclear. There are 13 residues in the CDR3. Between the trimmed V and J ends, which lost 1 base and 13 bases, there was a span of 17 bases. Germline V gene data show CDR1 as SGHTA and CDR2 as FQGNSA. Here the CDR3 DNA reads TGTGCCAGCAGCTTAGGTGGGCCACGGATCAGATACTTC. It translates to CASSLGGPRIRYF.

The chain combines TRBV5-6 with TRBJ2-3; a possible D gene is TRBD1 (5 bases). Between the trimmed V and J ends, which lost 4 bases and 3 bases, there was a span of 12 bases. The CDR3 sequence is 14 residues long. Per germline, CDR1 SGHDT and CDR2 YYEEEE. The CDR3 loop is CASSLRVRTDTQYF. In DNA form, the CDR3 reads TGTGCCAGCAGCCTCAGGGTAAGGACAGATACGCAGTATTTT.

J is TRBJ2-2 and V is TRBV6-5; possibly TRBD2 for D (5 bases). Germline CDR1 MNHEY, CDR2 SVGAGI. Between the trimmed V and J ends, which lost 7 bases and 0 bases, there was a span of 12 bases. The CDR3 spans 15 residues. The CDR3 bases are TGTGCCAGCACGGCGAGCGGAGCGAACACCGGGGAGCTGTTTTTT. It codes for CASTASGANTGELFF.

The chain has TRBV10-2 and TRBJ2-3, with 13 bases matching TRBD2. After removal of 2 bases from V and 7 bases from J, the junction contained 6 bases not matched to a gene. Germline V gene sequence: CDR1 WSHSY, CDR2 SAAADI. The CDR3 totals 16 residues. CDR3 in amino acids: CASSEVTGTSGNTQYF. CDR3 nucleotides: TGCGCCAGCAGTGAGGTGACCGGGACTAGCGGGAATACGCAGTATTTT.

This clone appeared a few times. The chain carries TRBV15 and TRBJ1-2; D is possibly TRBD1 (5 bases). V lost 0 bases to trimming and J lost 5 bases, with 10 bases between them. Germline V gene data show CDR1 as LNHNV and CDR2 as YYDKDF (reference sequence). This CDR3 contains 14 residues. CDR3 in amino acids: CATSRDQGGYGYTF. The CDR3 DNA follows: TGTGCCACCAGCAGAGATCAGGGTGGATATGGCTACACCTTC.

The chain carries TRBV9 and TRBJ2-3; 11 bases agree with TRBD2. After removal of 0 bases from V and 6 bases from J, the junction contained 9 bases not matched to a gene. Per the germline V gene, CDR1 is SGDLS and CDR2 is YYNGEE. There are 17 residues in the CDR3. CDR3 loop: CASSVDPSGRPKDTQYF. The CDR3 DNA reads as TGTGCCAGCAGCGTAGACCCTAGCGGGAGGCCCAAGGATACGCAGTATTTT. Together with reference TRBV9 and TRBJ2-3, the CDR3 gives the full variable domain: DSGVTQTPKHLITATGQRVTLRCSPRSGDLSVYWYQQSLDQGLQFLIQYYNGEERAKGNILERFSAQQFPDLHSELNLSSLELGDSALYFCASSVDPSGRPKDTQYFGPGTRLTVL.

The rearrangement joins TRBV9 to TRBJ2-5; 8 bases align to TRBD2. Judging by the DNA end, TRBJ2-7 fits better; the J call may be wrong. The V gene's germline CDR1 is SGDLS and CDR2 YYNGEE. The CDR3 loop spans 19 amino acids. For the CDR3, the DNA is TGTGCCAGCAGCCTAGAAGAACCACTGACTAGCGCGCTGATCTACGAGCAGTACTTC. Amino acid sequence: CASSLEEPLTSALIYEQYF.

The chain couples TRBV18 to TRBJ2-3; tentative D call: TRBD2 (5 bases). V lost 5 bases and J 5 bases, leaving 11 bases between the germline ends. Germline V gene lookup returns CDR1 KGHSH and CDR2 LQKENI. The CDR3 covers 13 residues. For the CDR3, the DNA is TGTGCCAGCTCAGCGCTCCGGGGAGATACGCAGTATTTT. This codes for CASSALRGDTQYF.

For this clone: The same CDR3 can be traced to other DNA sequences in this sample. The V gene is TRBV4-2, the J gene TRBJ2-3, with 9 nucleotides matching TRBD2. CDR3 size: 17 residues. Per germline, CDR1 LGHNA and CDR2 YNFKEQ. Trimming cost V 0 bases and J 1 base; bases outside gene matches: 5. CDR3 in DNA: TGTGCCAGCAGCCAAGATCCGGCGGGAGGGGGCACAGATACGCAGTATTTT. It translates to CASSQDPAGGGTDTQYF.

This clone was recorded a few times. The chain links TRBV6-6 to TRBJ2-5, with 9 positions matching TRBD2. The germline V gene encodes CDR1 MNHNY and CDR2 SVGAGI (reference sequence). The V gene end was trimmed by 2 bases and the J gene end by 1 base; junction bases not matched to a gene: 2. This CDR3 region has 15 residues. CDR3 loop: CASSYGGRGQETQYF. The CDR3 bases are TGTGCCAGCAGTTACGGCGGGAGGGGCCAAGAGACCCAGTACTTC.

The chain employs TRBV21-1 and TRBJ2-7; the table's D call, TRBD1, was not checked against the DNA. TRBV21-1 is a pseudogene segment. The CDR3 loop spans 17 amino acids. CDR3 protein: CASSKAQKRDRAYEQYF. CDR3 bases: TGTGCCAGCAGCAAAGCCCAAAAGCGGGACAGGGCCTACGAGCAGTACTTC.